Each of the 32 T cell receptor beta chains below was sequenced from the same sample in a study of T cell clonotyping in hematopoietic cell transplantation. Using immunoSEQ multiplex PCR, the repertoire was profiled, and TCRdb retains in-frame clones only, with some absent. Of approximately 5,400 clones listed, around 80% are singletons. Sequencing used peripheral blood mononuclear cells, obtained 100 days after allogeneic stem cell transplant. All receptors come from a male patient between 60 and 69 years old who had an allogeneic stem cell transplant, so T cells may come from the graft donor. Some clones in this sample may be carry-over from other donors' samples.

CDR3: CASSLSGWVTGELFF. CDR3 in DNA: TGTGCCAGCAGTTTAAGTGGGTGGGTCACCGGGGAGCTGTTTTTT. This rearrangement joins TRBV27 to TRBJ2-2; D is unresolved. Trimming took off 2 bases at V and 4 bases at J, with 11 bases between the two ends. The CDR3 has 15 residues. The germline gives CDR1 MNHEY, CDR2 SMNVEV (reference sequence).

This clone was observed a few times. The chain is built from TRBV6-7 and TRBJ1-2, with a possible D match to TRBD1 (6 bases). TRBV6-7 is an ORF for which the function is uncertain. The CDR3 loop spans 12 amino acids. V lost 2 bases to trimming and J lost 10 bases, with 11 bases between them. The CDR3 region is CASSYAGAVYTF. The DNA for the CDR3 is TGTGCCAGCAGTTACGCAGGGGCGGTCTACACCTTC.

The rearrangement links TRBV4-3 to TRBJ1-1, with 7 bases that match TRBD1. Germline CDR1 LGHNA, CDR2 YSLEER. J was trimmed by 0 bases and V by 5 bases; bases with no gene match: 3. This CDR3 comprises 14 residues. CDR3 sequence (DNA): TGCGCCAGCAGCGCACAGGGGATGAACACTGAAGCTTTCTTT. Residues: CASSAQGMNTEAFF.

This clone was detected a few times. The rearrangement links TRBV27 to TRBJ2-3, with no clear D. This CDR3 contains 14 residues. The V end was cut by 0 bases, the J end by 1 base, with 5 bases between. Looked up from germline, CDR1 is MNHEY and CDR2 is SMNVEV (reference sequence). Written as DNA, the CDR3 is TGTGCCAGCAGTTTATCGTATGGCACAGATACGCAGTATTTT. Translating it yields CASSLSYGTDTQYF.

The gene calls are TRBV6-5 and TRBJ2-7; D is undetermined. Germline V lookup: CDR1 MNHEY, CDR2 SVGAGI. Trimming pared 2 bases from V and 3 bases from J, leaving 5 bases between. CDR3 length equals 12 residues. The CDR3 bases are TGTGCCAGCAGTTACCGTTTCTACGAGCAGTACTTC. It specifies CASSYRFYEQYF.

V is TRBV11-2 and J is TRBJ1-4; possible D gene TRBD1, 6 bases. V lost 4 bases, J lost 3 bases, and 15 bases lay in between. CDR3 length equals 16 residues. Germline V CDR1 and CDR2: SGHAT, FQNNGV. The CDR3 loop reads CASSSPQGRPNEKLFF. CDR3 in DNA: TGTGCCAGCAGCTCGCCGCAGGGGCGGCCTAATGAAAAACTGTTTTTT.

This sequence joins TRBV5-6 and TRBJ1-3; no clear D. The CDR3 contains 12 residues. Germline CDR1 SGHDT, CDR2 YYEEEE. V was shortened by 2 bases and J by 11 bases, with 11 bases between the two germline ends. As DNA, the CDR3 is TGTGCCAGCAGCTTAAGTGGCTCGGCCATATATTTT. Its translation is CASSLSGSAIYF.

The chain has TRBV5-4 and TRBJ1-5; TRBD1 matches at 8 bases. The CDR3 length is 15 residues. J lost 1 base, V lost 3 bases, and 3 bases had no gene match. Looked up from germline, CDR1 is SGHNT and CDR2 is YYREEE (reference sequence). The DNA for the CDR3 is TGTGCCAGCAGCTCCGGGACAGGAAGCAATCAGCCCCAGCATTTT. This codes for CASSSGTGSNQPQHF.

The rearrangement uses TRBV9 and TRBJ2-2; 9 bases are a match to TRBD1. V shed 3 bases, J shed 6 bases, and the junction held 3 bases outside the gene matches. This CDR3 has 14 amino acids. CDR1 is SGDLS and CDR2 is YYNGEE in the germline V gene. The CDR3 DNA sequence: TGTGCCAGCAGCGCCGGGACAGGGCCCGGGGAGCTGTTTTTT. It specifies CASSAGTGPGELFF.

This clone is termed medium-sized. In the same sample, other DNA sequences code for this CDR3. The chain has TRBV15 and TRBJ2-1; D is possibly TRBD1 (5 bases). From germline, CDR1 is LNHNV and CDR2 YYDKDF (reference sequence). Trimming removed 1 base at V and 10 bases at J, with 14 bases between. This CDR3 is 14 amino acids long. The CDR3 DNA reads as TGTGCCACCAGCAGAGGACAAGGGGCTCGGGAGCAGTTCTTC. It is translated as CATSRGQGAREQFF.

V gene TRBV6-6 combines with J gene TRBJ1-1, with a tentative D call TRBD1 (6 bases). The germline CDR1 and CDR2 sequences are MNHNY and SVGAGI (reference sequence). V was clipped by 2 bases and J by 0 bases, with 13 bases between them. The CDR3 has 16 amino acids. The CDR3 is CASSYGPGALNTEAFF. The CDR3 DNA follows: TGTGCCAGCAGTTACGGTCCAGGGGCGTTGAACACTGAAGCTTTCTTT.

This chain links TRBV7-6 with TRBJ1-1; no reliable D call. Trimming pared 1 base from V and 8 bases from J, leaving 11 bases between. This CDR3 is 13 amino acids long. Germline V gene sequence: CDR1 SGHVS, CDR2 FNYEAQ. The chain's CDR3 is CASSLVGEGEAFF. The CDR3 DNA is TGTGCCAGCAGCTTAGTCGGGGAGGGCGAAGCTTTCTTT.

A note on this clone: The same CDR3 also results from other DNA sequences found in this sample. The CDR3 nucleotides read TGTGCCAGCAGCTTCGGACAGGGGGCAGGTCAGCCCCAGCATTTT. This sequence encodes CASSFGQGAGQPQHF. The genes are TRBV7-6 and TRBJ1-5, with 11 positions matching TRBD1. This CDR3 region has 15 residues. The V and J ends lost 3 bases and 6 bases, in that order; junction bases with no gene match: 4. Germline V lookup: CDR1 SGHVS, CDR2 FNYEAQ.

V is TRBV27 and J is TRBJ2-2, with D perhaps TRBD2 (6 bases). Germline lookup yields CDR1 MNHEY and CDR2 SMNVEV (reference sequence). The CDR3 contains 17 residues. Deletions cut 5 bases from V and 4 bases from J, with 20 bases between. In DNA, the CDR3 is TGTGCCAGCAGTAAACCGGGACTGTCCCTCGGCACCGGGGAGCTGTTTTTT. Translation gives CASSKPGLSLGTGELFF.

The genes are TRBV7-8 and TRBJ2-7; a possible D gene is TRBD2 (5 bases). Germline V gives CDR1 SGHVS, CDR2 FQNEAQ. The CDR3 is made up of 14 amino acids. V lost 1 base to trimming and J lost 6 bases, with 13 bases between them. The CDR3 coding sequence is TGTGCCAGCAGCTTAGGCCGCCTAGCTGGCGAGCAGTACTTC. It specifies CASSLGRLAGEQYF. The whole variable domain, filled in from reference TRBV7-8 and TRBJ2-7, reads GAGVSQSPRYKVAKRGQDVALRCDPISGHVSLFWYQQALGQGPEFLTYFQNEAQLDKSGLPSDRFFAERPEGSVSTLKIQRTQQEDSAVYLCASSLGRLAGEQYFGPGTRLTVT.

The rearrangement links TRBV6-5 to TRBJ1-4; maybe TRBD1 (6 bases). Trimming cost V 5 bases and J 2 bases, with 12 bases left between them. CDR3 length: 15 amino acids. Germline-derived CDR1 and CDR2 are MNHEY and SVGAGI. CDR3 protein: CASSPQGMTNEKLFF. In DNA, the CDR3 is TGTGCCAGCAGTCCGCAGGGGATGACTAATGAAAAACTGTTTTTT.

The CDR3 loop reads CASSAYPLGSGDSYEQYF. The CDR3 DNA is TGTGCCAGCAGCGCCTACCCCCTAGGTAGCGGGGATTCCTACGAGCAGTACTTC. The rearrangement uses TRBV7-8 and TRBJ2-7, with 8 bases matching TRBD2. The CDR3 is made up of 18 amino acids. Germline trimming cut 5 bases from V and 1 base from J; bases unmatched to any gene: 16. Germline CDR1 SGHVS, CDR2 FQNEAQ.

The rearrangement joins TRBV4-1 to TRBJ2-2, with 8 positions matching TRBD2. Germline assignment: CDR1 MGHRA and CDR2 YSYEKL. The CDR3 is 16 residues long. Germline trimming cut 2 bases from V and 5 bases from J; bases unmatched to any gene: 7. CDR3 sequence (DNA): TGCGCCAGCAGCCAACCAACTAGCGGTGGAACCGGGGAGCTGTTTTTT. This translates into CASSQPTSGGTGELFF.

The rearrangement uses TRBV29-1 and TRBJ2-5; D gene uncertain. Germline V CDR1 and CDR2: SQVTM, ANQGSEA. The CDR3 is made up of 14 amino acids. The V end was cut by 4 bases, the J end by 3 bases, with 15 bases between. CDR3 sequence reads: CSVVPFAEEETQYF. CDR3 DNA: TGCAGCGTTGTCCCCTTTGCAGAGGAAGAGACCCAGTACTTC.

This clone was seen just once. The chain uses TRBV6-6 and TRBJ1-5, with no clear D. CDR1 is MNHNY and CDR2 is SVGAGI in the germline V gene (reference sequence). This CDR3 spans 14 amino acids. With 2 bases removed from V and 6 bases from J, the gap between germline ends came to 11 bases. The CDR3 nucleotides are TGTGCCAGCAGTTACCTGGGGAGAGGTCAGCCCCAGCATTTT. This gives the protein CASSYLGRGQPQHF.

V usage is TRBV7-2 and J usage is TRBJ2-3, with 8 bases fitting TRBD2. The J segment lost 8 bases and the V segment lost 6 bases, leaving 7 bases of the junction unmatched. CDR1 and CDR2 (germline): SGHTA, FQGNSA. The CDR3 is 13 amino acids. The CDR3 DNA reads as TGTGCCAGCAGTACGTCAGGGACTAGTACGCAGTATTTT. The encoded protein is CASSTSGTSTQYF.

This chain joins TRBV4-3 and TRBJ2-1, with unresolved D. Germline-derived CDR1 and CDR2 are LGHNA and YSLEER. V lost 0 bases, J lost 12 bases, and 12 bases lay in between. This CDR3 has 13 amino acids. The DNA for the CDR3 is TGCGCCAGCAGCCAAGACAGCTATAGGTTGCAGTTCTTC. Residues: CASSQDSYRLQFF.

In DNA, the CDR3 is TGTGCCAGCACCACCGCCCATCGGTTTTACGAGCAGTACTTC. This translates into CASTTAHRFYEQYF. The rearrangement links TRBV28 to TRBJ2-7, with D hard to call. The CDR3 loop spans 14 amino acids. Germline lookup yields CDR1 MDHEN and CDR2 SYDVKM. Trimming took 7 bases from V and 4 from J, leaving 17 bases between them.

The chain couples TRBV30 to TRBJ2-5; D is possibly TRBD2 (6 bases). Germline-derived CDR1 and CDR2 are GTSNPN and SVGIG (reference sequence). CDR3 length equals 12 residues. V shed 0 bases and J shed 8 bases, with 10 bases lying between them. This CDR3 reads CAWSVLGGTQYF. As DNA, the CDR3 is TGTGCCTGGAGTGTACTCGGGGGTACCCAGTACTTC.

By frequency in the sample, this clone is large. The chain has TRBV7-8 and TRBJ1-4, with D uncertain. V lost 5 bases to trimming and J lost 6 bases, with 25 bases between them. Germline lookup yields CDR1 SGHVS and CDR2 FQNEAQ. The CDR3 runs 18 residues. CDR3 coding DNA: TGTGCCAGCAGCCTCGTTCCTCCAAGATCAAGAATACATGAAAAACTGTTTTTT. Translated, it gives CASSLVPPRSRIHEKLFF.

The chain carries TRBV19 and TRBJ1-1; no firm D call. The CDR3 sequence is 13 residues long. Germline V CDR1 and CDR2: LNHDA, SQIVND (reference sequence). V was cut by 4 bases and J by 5 bases, with 11 bases left in between. CDR3 DNA: TGTGCCAGTAGTAGCGGGGTTGGAACTGAAGCTTTCTTT. Translated, it gives CASSSGVGTEAFF.

The chain uses TRBV21-1 and TRBJ2-6; the table names TRBD1, a call not compared with the DNA. TRBV21-1 is designated a pseudogene. The CDR3 consists of 18 residues. CDR3 sequence reads: CASSNGDRALSFANVLTF. The DNA for the CDR3 is TGTGCCAGCAGCAACGGGGACAGGGCTTTATCTTTTGCCAACGTCCTGACTTTC.

This clone was detected a few times. J is TRBJ2-2 and V is TRBV18; no clear D gene. Trimming removed 3 bases from V and 8 bases from J, with 13 bases in between. Germline V gene data show CDR1 as KGHSH and CDR2 as LQKENI. This CDR3 has 14 amino acids. The chain's CDR3 is CASSPTYSPGELFF. The CDR3, as DNA: TGTGCCAGCTCACCCACATACAGTCCGGGGGAGCTGTTTTTT.

On this clone: The same CDR3 also results from other DNA sequences found in this sample. The chain recombines TRBV18 with TRBJ1-2; no definite D call. Germline V gene lookup returns CDR1 KGHSH and CDR2 LQKENI. With 2 bases removed from V and 3 bases from J, the gap between germline ends came to 7 bases. The CDR3 length is 13 residues. The CDR3 loop is CASSPGQDYGYTF. The CDR3 DNA sequence: TGTGCCAGCTCACCAGGGCAGGACTATGGCTACACCTTC.

The chain uses TRBV19 and TRBJ1-2, with a possible D match to TRBD1 (5 bases). The V gene lost 1 base and the J gene lost 0 bases, with 12 bases spanning the gap. The CDR3 sequence is 16 residues long. Germline CDR1 reads LNHDA; CDR2 reads SQIVND (reference sequence). The CDR3 bases are TGTGCCAGTAGTATAGCCCGGGGACCTACTAACTATGGCTACACCTTC. Protein: CASSIARGPTNYGYTF.

The V and J genes are TRBV28 and TRBJ2-7; maybe TRBD1 (6 bases). V lost 8 bases and J 2 bases, leaving 19 bases between the germline ends. The CDR3 loop spans 15 amino acids. Germline V gene sequence: CDR1 MDHEN, CDR2 SYDVKM. CDR3 coding DNA: TGTGCCAGCGGAGAGCTCCCGGGACAAGCCTACGAGCAGTACTTC. Encoded protein: CASGELPGQAYEQYF.

The J gene is TRBJ2-6, the V gene TRBV4-1; TRBD2 agrees at 12 bases. This CDR3 is 22 amino acids long. Germline CDR1 MGHRA, CDR2 YSYEKL. V dropped 4 bases and J dropped 0; count of bases not matched to a gene: 16. In DNA, the CDR3 is TGCGCCAGCAGCCTCTTACTAGCGGGAGGAGGGTGGGATCCCTCTGGGGCCAACGTCCTGACTTTC. This encodes CASSLLLAGGGWDPSGANVLTF.